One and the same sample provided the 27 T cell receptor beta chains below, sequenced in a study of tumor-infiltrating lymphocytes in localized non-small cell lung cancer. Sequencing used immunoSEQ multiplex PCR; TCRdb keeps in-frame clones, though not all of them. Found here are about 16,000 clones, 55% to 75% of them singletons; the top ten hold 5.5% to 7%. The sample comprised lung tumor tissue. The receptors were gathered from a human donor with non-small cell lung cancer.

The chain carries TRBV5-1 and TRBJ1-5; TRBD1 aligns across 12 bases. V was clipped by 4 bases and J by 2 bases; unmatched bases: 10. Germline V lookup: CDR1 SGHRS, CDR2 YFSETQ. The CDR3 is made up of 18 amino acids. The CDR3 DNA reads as TGCGCCAGCAGCCCCCGGGACAGGGGGCTTCGGGGCAATCAGCCCCAGCATTTT. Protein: CASSPRDRGLRGNQPQHF.

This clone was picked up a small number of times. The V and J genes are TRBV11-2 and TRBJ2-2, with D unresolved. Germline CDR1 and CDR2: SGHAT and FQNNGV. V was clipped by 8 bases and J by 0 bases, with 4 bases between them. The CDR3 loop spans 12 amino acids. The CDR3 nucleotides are TGTGCCAGCCGGCCGAACACCGGGGAGCTGTTTTTT. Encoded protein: CASRPNTGELFF.

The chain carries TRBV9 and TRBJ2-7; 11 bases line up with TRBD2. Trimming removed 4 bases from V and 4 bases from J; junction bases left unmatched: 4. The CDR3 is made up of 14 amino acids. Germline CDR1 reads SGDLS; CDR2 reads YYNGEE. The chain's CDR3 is CASSPGTSGYEQYF. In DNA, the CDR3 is TGTGCCAGCAGCCCAGGGACTAGCGGATACGAGCAGTACTTC.

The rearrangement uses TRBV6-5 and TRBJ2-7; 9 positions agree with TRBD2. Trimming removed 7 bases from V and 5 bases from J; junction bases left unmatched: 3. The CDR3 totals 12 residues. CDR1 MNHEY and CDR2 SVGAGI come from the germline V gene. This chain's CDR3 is CASKREDNEQYF. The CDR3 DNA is TGTGCCAGCAAGCGGGAGGATAACGAGCAGTACTTC.

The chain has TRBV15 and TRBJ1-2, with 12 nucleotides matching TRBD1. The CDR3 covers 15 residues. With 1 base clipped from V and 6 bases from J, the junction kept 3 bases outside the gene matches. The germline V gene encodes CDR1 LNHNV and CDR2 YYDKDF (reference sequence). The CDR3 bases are TGTGCCACCAGCAGAGTGGGACAGGGGGCGAATGGCTACACCTTC. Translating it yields CATSRVGQGANGYTF.

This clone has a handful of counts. The CDR3 sequence: CASTKGGDENTEAFF. In DNA form, the CDR3 reads TGTGCCAGCACCAAGGGGGGGGATGAGAACACTGAAGCTTTCTTT. This chain joins TRBV9 and TRBJ1-1; D might be TRBD1 (6 bases). This CDR3 is 15 amino acids long. Trimming removed 6 bases from V and 1 base from J, with 16 bases in between. Germline-derived CDR1 and CDR2 are SGDLS and YYNGEE.

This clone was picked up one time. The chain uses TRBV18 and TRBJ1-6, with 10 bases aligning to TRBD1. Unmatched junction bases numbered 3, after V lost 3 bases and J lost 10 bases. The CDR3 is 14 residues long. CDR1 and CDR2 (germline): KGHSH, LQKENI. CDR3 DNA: TGTGCCAGCTCACCCGGGACAGGGGACTCACCCCTCCACTTT. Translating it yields CASSPGTGDSPLHF.

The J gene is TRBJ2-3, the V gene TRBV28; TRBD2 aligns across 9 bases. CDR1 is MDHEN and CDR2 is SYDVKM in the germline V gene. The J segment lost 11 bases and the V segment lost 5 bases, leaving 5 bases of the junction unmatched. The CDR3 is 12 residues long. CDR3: CASSQTAGGQYF. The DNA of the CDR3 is TGTGCCAGCAGTCAAACAGCGGGAGGGCAGTATTTT.

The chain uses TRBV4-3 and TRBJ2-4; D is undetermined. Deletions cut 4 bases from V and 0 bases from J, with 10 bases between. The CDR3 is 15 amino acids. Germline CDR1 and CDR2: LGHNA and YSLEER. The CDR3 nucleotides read TGCGCCAGCAGCCGAGACCCGATAGCCAAAAACATTCAGTACTTC. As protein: CASSRDPIAKNIQYF.

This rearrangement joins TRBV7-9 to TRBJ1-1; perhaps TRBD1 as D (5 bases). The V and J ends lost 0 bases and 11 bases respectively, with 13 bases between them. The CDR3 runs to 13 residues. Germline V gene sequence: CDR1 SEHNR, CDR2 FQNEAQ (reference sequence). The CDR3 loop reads CASSLATVGEAFF. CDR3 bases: TGTGCCAGCAGCTTAGCTACTGTGGGGGAGGCTTTCTTT.

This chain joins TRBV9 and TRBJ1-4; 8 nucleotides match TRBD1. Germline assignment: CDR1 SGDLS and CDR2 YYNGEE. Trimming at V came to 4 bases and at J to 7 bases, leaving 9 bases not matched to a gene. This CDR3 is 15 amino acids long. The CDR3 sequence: CASSSTQGAAEKLFF. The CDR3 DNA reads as TGTGCCAGCAGCTCAACCCAGGGGGCGGCTGAAAAACTGTTTTTT.

CDR3 bases: TGTGCCAGCAGCTTTAGGCCAGGGAGTCCGAGGCAGCCCCAGCATTTT. Protein sequence: CASSFRPGSPRQPQHF. The chain uses TRBV5-8 and TRBJ1-5; TRBD1 is a possible D gene (5 bases). The V end was cut by 2 bases, the J end by 7 bases, with 19 bases between. The CDR3 has 16 amino acids. Germline CDR1 and CDR2: SGHTS and YDEGEE. The full variable domain, in which reference TRBV5-8 and TRBJ1-5 provide the parts outside the CDR3, is EAGVTQSPTHLIKTRGQQATLRCSPISGHTSVYWYQQALGLGLQFLLWYDEGEERNRGNFPPRFSGRQFPNYSSELNVNALELEDSALYLCASSFRPGSPRQPQHFGDGTRLSIL.

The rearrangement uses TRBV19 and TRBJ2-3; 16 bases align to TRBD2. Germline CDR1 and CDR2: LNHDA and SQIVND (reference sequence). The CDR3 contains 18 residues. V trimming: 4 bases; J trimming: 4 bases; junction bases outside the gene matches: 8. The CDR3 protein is CASSRGLAGGRTADTQYF. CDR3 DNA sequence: TGTGCCAGTAGTAGGGGACTAGCGGGGGGGAGGACCGCAGATACGCAGTATTTT.

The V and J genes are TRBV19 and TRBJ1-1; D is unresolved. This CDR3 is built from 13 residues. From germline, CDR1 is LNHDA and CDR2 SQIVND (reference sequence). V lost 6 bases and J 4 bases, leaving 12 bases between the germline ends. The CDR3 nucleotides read TGTGCCAGTAGGCGGTCGGGCGCCACTGAAGCTTTCTTT. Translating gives CASRRSGATEAFF.

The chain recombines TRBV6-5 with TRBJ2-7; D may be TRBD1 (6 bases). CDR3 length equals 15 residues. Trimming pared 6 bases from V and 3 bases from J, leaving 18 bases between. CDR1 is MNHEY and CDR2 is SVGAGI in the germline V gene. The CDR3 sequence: CASRPGLGASYEQYF. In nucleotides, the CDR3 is TGTGCCAGCAGGCCCGGGTTGGGGGCTAGCTACGAGCAGTACTTC.

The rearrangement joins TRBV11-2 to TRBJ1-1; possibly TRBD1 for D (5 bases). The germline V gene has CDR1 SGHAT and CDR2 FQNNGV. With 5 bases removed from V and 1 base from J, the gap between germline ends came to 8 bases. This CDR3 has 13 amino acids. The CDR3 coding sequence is TGTGCCAGCAGCCCGGGACGGAACACTGAAGCTTTCTTT. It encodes CASSPGRNTEAFF.

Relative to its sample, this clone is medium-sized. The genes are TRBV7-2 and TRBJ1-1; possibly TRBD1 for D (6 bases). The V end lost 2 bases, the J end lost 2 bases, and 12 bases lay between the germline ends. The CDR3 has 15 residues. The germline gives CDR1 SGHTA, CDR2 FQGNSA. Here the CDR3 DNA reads TGTGCCAGCAGCTTATCTGCAGGGGTCAACACTGAAGCTTTCTTT. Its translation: CASSLSAGVNTEAFF.

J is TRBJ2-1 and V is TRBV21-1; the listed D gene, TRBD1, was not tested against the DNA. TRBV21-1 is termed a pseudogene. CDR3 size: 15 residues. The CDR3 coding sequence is TGTGCCAGCAGCAAAGGCAGGGGGCCTTACAATGAGCAGTTCTTC. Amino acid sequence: CASSKGRGPYNEQFF.

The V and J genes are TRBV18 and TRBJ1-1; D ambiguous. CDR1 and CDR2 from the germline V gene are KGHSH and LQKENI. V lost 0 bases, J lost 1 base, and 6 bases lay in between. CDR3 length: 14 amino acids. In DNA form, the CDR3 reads TGTGCCAGCTCACCACCGCGCTCGAACACTGAAGCTTTCTTT. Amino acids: CASSPPRSNTEAFF.

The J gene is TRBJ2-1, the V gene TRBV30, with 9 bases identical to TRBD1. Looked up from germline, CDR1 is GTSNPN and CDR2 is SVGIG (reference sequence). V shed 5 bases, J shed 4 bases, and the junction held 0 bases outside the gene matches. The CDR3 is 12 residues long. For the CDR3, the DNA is TGTGCCTGGGGACAGGGGTACAATGAGCAGTTCTTC. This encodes CAWGQGYNEQFF.

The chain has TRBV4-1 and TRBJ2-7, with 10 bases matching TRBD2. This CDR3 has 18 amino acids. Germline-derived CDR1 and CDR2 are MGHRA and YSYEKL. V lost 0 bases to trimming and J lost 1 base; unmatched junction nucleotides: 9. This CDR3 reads CASSQDLGLAGVSYEQYF. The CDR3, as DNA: TGCGCCAGCAGCCAAGATCTGGGTCTAGCGGGAGTTTCCTACGAGCAGTACTTC.

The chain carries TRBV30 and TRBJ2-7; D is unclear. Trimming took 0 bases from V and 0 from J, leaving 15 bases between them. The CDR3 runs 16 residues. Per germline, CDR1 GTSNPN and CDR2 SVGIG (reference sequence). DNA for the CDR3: TGTGCCTGGAGTGTCGGAAGTGAATTCTTCTCCTACGAGCAGTACTTC. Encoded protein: CAWSVGSEFFSYEQYF. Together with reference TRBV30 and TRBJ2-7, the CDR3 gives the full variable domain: SQTIHQWPATLVQPVGSPLSLECTVEGTSNPNLYWYRQAAGRGLQLLFYSVGIGQISSEVPQNLSASRPQDRQFILSSKKLLLSDSGFYLCAWSVGSEFFSYEQYFGPGTRLTVT.

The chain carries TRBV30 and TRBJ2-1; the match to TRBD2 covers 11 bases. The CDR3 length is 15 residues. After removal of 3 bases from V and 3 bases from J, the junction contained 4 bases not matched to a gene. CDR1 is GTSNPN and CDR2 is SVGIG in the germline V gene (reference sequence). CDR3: CAWSQGTSGYNEQFF. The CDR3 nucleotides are TGTGCCTGGAGCCAGGGGACTAGCGGCTACAATGAGCAGTTCTTC.

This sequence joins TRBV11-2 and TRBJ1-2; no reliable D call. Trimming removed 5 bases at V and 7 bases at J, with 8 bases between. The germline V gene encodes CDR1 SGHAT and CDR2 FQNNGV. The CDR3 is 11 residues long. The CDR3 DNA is TGTGCCAGCAGCCCGCTAACTGGCTACACCTTC. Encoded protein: CASSPLTGYTF. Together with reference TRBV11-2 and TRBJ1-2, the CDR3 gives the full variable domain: EAGVAQSPRYKIIEKRQSVAFWCNPISGHATLYWYQQILGQGPKLLIQFQNNGVVDDSQLPKDRFSAERLKGVDSTLKIQPAKLEDSAVYLCASSPLTGYTFGSGTRLTVV.

CDR3 loop: CASSWGAVLSDTQYF. The CDR3 DNA sequence: TGTGCCAGTAGTTGGGGGGCGGTCCTTTCAGATACGCAGTATTTT. The V and J genes are TRBV19 and TRBJ2-3; the D gene could be TRBD1 or TRBD2 (6 bases each). The CDR3 sequence is 15 residues long. The germline V gene encodes CDR1 LNHDA and CDR2 SQIVND (reference sequence). Trimming stripped 5 bases from V and 4 bases from J, with 16 bases between. Drawing the rest from reference TRBV19 and TRBJ2-3, the complete variable domain is DGGITQSPKYLFRKEGQNVTLSCEQNLNHDAMYWYRQDPGQGLRLIYYSQIVNDFQKGDIAEGYSVSREKKESFPLTVTSAQKNPTAFYLCASSWGAVLSDTQYFGPGTRLTVL.

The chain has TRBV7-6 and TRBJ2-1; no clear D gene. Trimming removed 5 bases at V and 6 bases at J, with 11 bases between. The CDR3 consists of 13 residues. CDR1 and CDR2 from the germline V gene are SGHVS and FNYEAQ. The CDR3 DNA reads TGTGCCAGCAGCAGTCATCAGCGCAATGAGCAGTTCTTC. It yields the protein CASSSHQRNEQFF.

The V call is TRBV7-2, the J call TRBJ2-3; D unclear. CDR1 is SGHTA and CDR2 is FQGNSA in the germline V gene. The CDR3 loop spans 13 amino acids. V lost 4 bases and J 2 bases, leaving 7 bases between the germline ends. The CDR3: CASSSTYTDTQYF. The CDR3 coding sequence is TGTGCCAGCAGCTCCACCTACACAGATACGCAGTATTTT. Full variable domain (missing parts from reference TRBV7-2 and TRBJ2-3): GAGVSQSPSNKVTEKGKDVELRCDPISGHTALYWYRQSLGQGLEFLIYFQGNSAPDKSGLPSDRFSAERTGGSVSTLTIQRTQQEDSAVYLCASSSTYTDTQYFGPGTRLTVL.